Following are 8 T cell receptor beta chains from one sample sequenced in a study of blood T cell repertoires in COVID-19. Profiled with immunoSEQ multiplex PCR; TCRdb holds only in-frame clones, not every one. The data hold about 140,000 clones, with more than 65% observed a single time. Sequencing was performed on peripheral blood. The source of these receptors is a human donor in a cohort sampled during active COVID-19.

In regard to this clone: The sample has other DNA sequences that encode this CDR3 too. The genes are TRBV5-1 and TRBJ1-1; 11 nucleotides line up with TRBD1. J was trimmed by 4 bases and V by 4 bases; bases with no gene match: 3. Germline loops: CDR1 SGHRS, CDR2 YFSETQ. The CDR3 consists of 14 residues. This CDR3 is CASSLDRGLTEAFF. The DNA for the CDR3 is TGCGCCAGCAGCCTGGACAGGGGGCTCACTGAAGCTTTCTTT.

The chain is built from TRBV10-1 and TRBJ2-1, with TRBD1 matching over 8 bases. CDR1 and CDR2 (germline): WNHNN, SYGVQD (reference sequence). Trimming at V came to 0 bases and at J to 6 bases, leaving 1 base not matched to a gene. This CDR3 has 14 amino acids. CDR3 sequence (DNA): TGCGCCAGCAGTGAGTCAGGGACAGGCAATGAGCAGTTCTTC. Protein: CASSESGTGNEQFF.

The chain is built from TRBV7-9 and TRBJ1-5; unclear D gene. Germline CDR1 is SEHNR and CDR2 is FQNEAQ (reference sequence). V lost 7 bases, J lost 6 bases, and 13 bases lay in between. The CDR3 is made up of 13 amino acids. CDR3 residues: CASTSNSGQPQHF. The CDR3 DNA reads TGTGCCAGCACCTCCAATTCCGGTCAGCCCCAGCATTTT.

The chain combines TRBV25-1 with TRBJ1-2, with a weak D call TRBD1 (5 bases). The CDR3 extends over 13 amino acids. CDR1 MGHDK and CDR2 SYGVNS come from the germline V gene. V was clipped by 7 bases and J by 8 bases, with 17 bases between them. The CDR3 here is CASTYLDSGGYTF. As DNA, the CDR3 is TGTGCCAGCACGTACCTTGACAGCGGGGGCTACACCTTC.

The gene calls are TRBV6-6 and TRBJ1-3, with D possibly TRBD1 on 6 matching bases. Germline CDR1 reads MNHNY; CDR2 reads SVGAGI (reference sequence). The CDR3 length is 14 residues. The V and J ends lost 0 bases and 6 bases respectively, with 9 bases between them. The CDR3 DNA reads as TGTGCCAGCAGTTACTCAACAGGGCCAAACACCATATATTTT. Amino acids: CASSYSTGPNTIYF.

This clone was seen a handful of times. CDR3 residues: CASSLTGRGSNTGELFF. The DNA of the CDR3 is TGCGCCAGCAGCTTGACAGGGAGGGGATCGAACACCGGGGAGCTGTTTTTT. The rearrangement joins TRBV5-1 to TRBJ2-2, with a tentative D call TRBD2 (7 bases). V was shortened by 1 base and J by 0 bases, with 13 bases between the two germline ends. From germline, CDR1 is SGHRS and CDR2 YFSETQ. The CDR3 is 17 residues long.

The chain joins TRBV18 to TRBJ2-1; 12 nucleotides align to TRBD2. CDR1 KGHSH and CDR2 LQKENI come from the germline V gene. The CDR3 length is 15 residues. J lost 5 bases, V lost 5 bases, and 4 bases had no gene match. The CDR3 region has the DNA TGTGCCAGCTCATACGGACTAGCGGGGAACAATGAGCAGTTCTTC. This translates into CASSYGLAGNNEQFF.

This chain uses TRBV24-1 with TRBJ1-2; TRBD1 matches 9 bases. Looked up from germline, CDR1 is KGHDR and CDR2 is SFDVKD. The CDR3 totals 14 residues. V was pared by 5 bases and J by 5 bases, with 5 bases of the junction left unmatched. CDR3 sequence: CATSGDGTGYGYTF. CDR3 nucleotide sequence: TGTGCCACCAGTGGGGACGGGACAGGGTATGGCTACACCTTC.